Listed here are 29 T cell receptor beta chains from one sample, sequenced in a study of T cell responses to AZD1222 COVID-19 vaccine. Method: immunoSEQ multiplex PCR; TCRdb's copy keeps in-frame clones and lacks some. The sample consists of tens of thousands of clones, 70% to 90% of them appearing once. Sequencing was performed on peripheral blood, taken on day 0 of AZD1222 vaccination. Receptors originate from an adult in good health.

This rearrangement joins TRBV6-1 to TRBJ2-7, with TRBD2 matching 11 bases. The CDR3 contains 18 residues. In germline, CDR1 is MNHNS, CDR2 SASEGT. Trimming took 0 bases from V and 6 from J; bases not matched to a gene: 13. The CDR3 loop reads CASSEAKGLAVAGLEQYF. CDR3 nucleotides: TGTGCCAGCAGTGAAGCGAAGGGACTAGCGGTTGCAGGTCTCGAGCAGTACTTC.

The chain recombines TRBV7-3 with TRBJ1-2; TRBD1 might be the D (6 bases). Germline CDR1 SGHTA, CDR2 FQGTGA. This CDR3 is 16 amino acids long. V lost 5 bases to trimming and J lost 8 bases, with 24 bases between them. The CDR3 DNA sequence: TGTGCCAGCAGCATTAATTCCGGGACTGACAGGAGAGGCTACACCTTC. Protein sequence: CASSINSGTDRRGYTF.

The chain uses TRBV10-1 and TRBJ1-2; 9 nucleotides match TRBD1. Germline CDR1 WNHNN, CDR2 SYGVQD (reference sequence). The CDR3 contains 15 residues. With 8 bases clipped from V and 2 bases from J, the junction kept 9 bases outside the gene matches. The CDR3: CASPPNRGPNYGYTF. The CDR3 DNA reads TGCGCCAGCCCCCCGAACAGGGGGCCCAACTATGGCTACACCTTC.

V usage is TRBV7-2 and J usage is TRBJ2-5; TRBD2 might be the D (5 bases). Trimming shortened V by 2 bases and J by 5 bases, and 12 bases separated the two germline ends. CDR1 is SGHTA, CDR2 FQGNSA, per germline. This CDR3 is 14 amino acids long. CDR3 sequence (DNA): TGTGCCAGCAGCTTATACCCGGCGGGCGAGACCCAGTACTTC. As protein: CASSLYPAGETQYF.

The rearrangement uses TRBV27 and TRBJ1-5; 12 nucleotides line up with TRBD1. Germline V CDR1 and CDR2: MNHEY, SMNVEV (reference sequence). This CDR3 region has 16 residues. Trimming cost V 5 bases and J 7 bases; bases outside gene matches: 9. The DNA of the CDR3 is TGTGCCAGCAGTGCCCGGGACAGGGGGCGCGGGCAGCCCCAGCATTTT. Amino acids: CASSARDRGRGQPQHF.

The chain carries TRBV19 and TRBJ1-2; D is uncertain. V was pared by 6 bases and J by 2 bases, with 13 bases between. The CDR3 runs 14 residues. Germline V lookup: CDR1 LNHDA, CDR2 SQIVND (reference sequence). This CDR3 is CASRGPLMNYGYTF. CDR3 nucleotides: TGTGCCAGTAGAGGGCCGCTCATGAACTATGGCTACACCTTC.

The V gene is TRBV21-1, the J gene TRBJ2-1; the tabulated D call, TRBD2, remains unverified against the DNA. TRBV21-1 is described as a pseudogene. This CDR3 region has 18 residues. The CDR3 spells CASSKRVSGRVPYNEQFF. CDR3 DNA sequence: TGTGCCAGCAGCAAACGAGTGAGCGGGAGAGTTCCCTACAATGAGCAGTTCTTC.

This clone was counted a single time. The J gene is TRBJ2-1, the V gene TRBV11-1; 7 nucleotides match TRBD1. V trimming: 5 bases; J trimming: 0 bases; junction bases outside the gene matches: 4. CDR3 length equals 15 residues. Germline CDR1 is SGHAT and CDR2 is FQDESV (reference sequence). In nucleotides, the CDR3 is TGTGCCAGCAGCCCCGACAGGGACTCCTACAATGAGCAGTTCTTC. It encodes CASSPDRDSYNEQFF.

This chain uses TRBV10-3 with TRBJ1-2; D possibly corresponds to TRBD1 (5 bases). Germline CDR1 is ENHRY and CDR2 is SYGVKD. This CDR3 has 14 residues. Trimming took off 0 bases at V and 6 bases at J, with 11 bases between the two ends. In nucleotides, the CDR3 is TGTGCCATCAGTGAGTCAGGGGACTTGAATGGCTACACCTTC. Its protein is CAISESGDLNGYTF.

The rearrangement joins TRBV4-2 to TRBJ1-2; D is perhaps TRBD1 (5 bases). Between the trimmed V and J ends, which lost 3 bases and 8 bases, there was a span of 10 bases. Germline V gene sequence: CDR1 LGHNA, CDR2 YNFKEQ. The CDR3 consists of 12 residues. As DNA, the CDR3 is TGTGCCAGCAGCCAGGGAGGGGAGGGCTACACCTTC. Its protein product is CASSQGGEGYTF.

This clone was seen only once. The V gene is TRBV7-9, the J gene TRBJ2-3, with 10 bases fitting TRBD1. This CDR3 region has 16 residues. CDR1 is SEHNR and CDR2 is FQNEAQ in the germline V gene (reference sequence). V shed 5 bases, J shed 4 bases, and the junction held 9 bases outside the gene matches. This CDR3 reads CASSNSRDRGADTQYF. The CDR3 DNA follows: TGTGCCAGCAGCAACAGCCGGGACAGGGGCGCAGATACGCAGTATTTT.

The V and J genes are TRBV10-1 and TRBJ1-2; 9 bases are shared with TRBD1. In germline, CDR1 is WNHNN, CDR2 SYGVQD (reference sequence). The CDR3 contains 16 residues. With 0 bases clipped from V and 6 bases from J, the junction kept 8 bases outside the gene matches. This chain's CDR3 is CASSESKDRGTNGYTF. The CDR3 bases are TGCGCCAGCAGTGAGTCGAAGGACAGGGGAACGAATGGCTACACCTTC.

The CDR3 nucleotides read TGTGCCAGCAATCCGACGGGTCGCAATCAGCCCCAGCATTTT. Its protein is CASNPTGRNQPQHF. The chain has TRBV2 and TRBJ1-5; D is uncertain. V lost 7 bases to trimming and J lost 2 bases, with 12 bases between them. In germline, CDR1 is SNHLY, CDR2 FYNNEI. The CDR3 is made up of 14 amino acids.

This clone was seen only a few times. The chain is built from TRBV3-1 (or the pseudogene TRBV3-2) and TRBJ1-3; tentative D call: TRBD1 (5 bases). V was cut by 0 bases and J by 4 bases, with 10 bases left in between. This CDR3 comprises 15 residues. The germline V gene has CDR1 LGHDT and CDR2 YNNKEL (reference sequence). CDR3: CASSQDRQGGNTIYF. CDR3 in DNA: TGTGCCAGCAGCCAAGATAGGCAGGGCGGAAACACCATATATTTT.

The rearrangement links TRBV5-3 to TRBJ1-2; D is possibly TRBD1 (5 bases). TRBV5-3 counts as an open reading frame of uncertain function. The CDR3 is 14 amino acids. Trimming left V 6 bases short and J 4 bases short, with 16 bases between. CDR3 loop: CARKGADSLYGYTF. DNA for the CDR3: TGTGCCAGAAAAGGGGCGGATTCCCTCTATGGCTACACCTTC.

CDR3 bases: TGTGCCAGTAGTCTCCCCGGGGCTTTTGGCGAAAAACTGTTTTTT. The encoded protein is CASSLPGAFGEKLFF. The chain is built from TRBV19 and TRBJ1-4; tentatively, D is TRBD1 (5 bases). The V end lost 5 bases, the J end lost 8 bases, and 18 bases lay between the germline ends. The CDR3 totals 15 residues. CDR1 and CDR2 from the germline V gene are LNHDA and SQIVND (reference sequence). Supplemented by reference TRBV19 and TRBJ1-4, the full variable domain reads DGGITQSPKYLFRKEGQNVTLSCEQNLNHDAMYWYRQDPGQGLRLIYYSQIVNDFQKGDIAEGYSVSREKKESFPLTVTSAQKNPTAFYLCASSLPGAFGEKLFFGSGTQLSVL.

The rearrangement joins TRBV4-1 to TRBJ1-4; no clear D. CDR3 length: 15 residues. Germline-derived CDR1 and CDR2 are MGHRA and YSYEKL. The V end lost 0 bases, the J end lost 8 bases, and 13 bases lay between the germline ends. The CDR3 reads CASSQEHGGREKLFF. As DNA, the CDR3 is TGCGCCAGCAGCCAAGAGCACGGCGGACGGGAAAAACTGTTTTTT.

This rearrangement joins TRBV5-3 to TRBJ1-1; 10 bases agree with TRBD1. TRBV5-3 carries the ORF label, with uncertain function. V shed 4 bases, J shed 0 bases, and the junction held 12 bases outside the gene matches. CDR3 length: 18 amino acids. The CDR3 region has the DNA TGTGCCAGAAGCATACTAACCGGGACAGGGGATATGAACACTGAAGCTTTCTTT. Translation gives CARSILTGTGDMNTEAFF.

In regard to this clone: This CDR3 is also generated by other DNA sequences in the sample. The chain combines TRBV12-3 or TRBV12-4 with TRBJ2-7; D is undetermined. The CDR3 extends over 11 amino acids. V lost 1 base, J lost 4 bases, and 2 bases lay in between. CDR3 sequence (DNA): TGTGCCAGCAGTTTAGGGTACGAGCAGTACTTC. Translation: CASSLGYEQYF.

Here the CDR3 reads CASSSFSGTGNTGELFF. The CDR3 nucleotides are TGTGCCAGCAGTTCTTTTTCCGGGACAGGGAACACCGGGGAGCTGTTTTTT. The chain is built from TRBV6-2 or TRBV6-3 and TRBJ2-2, with 8 nucleotides matching TRBD1. CDR1 is MNHEY and CDR2 is SVGEGT in the germline V gene. The CDR3 covers 17 residues. Trimming removed 4 bases from V and 1 base from J; junction bases left unmatched: 8.

The V and J genes are TRBV16 and TRBJ2-7; 12 bases match TRBD1. After removal of 4 bases from V and 3 bases from J, the junction contained 7 bases not matched to a gene. Germline values: CDR1 KGHSY, CDR2 FQNENV. The CDR3 has 16 residues. The DNA for the CDR3 is TGTGCCAGCAGCCCAACCGGGACAGGGGGCTTCTACGAGCAGTACTTC. It specifies CASSPTGTGGFYEQYF. The full variable domain, its missing parts supplied by reference TRBV16 and TRBJ2-7, is GEEVAQTPKHLVRGEGQKAKLYCAPIKGHSYVFWYQQVLKNEFKFLISFQNENVFDETGMPKERFSAKCLPNSPCSLEIQATKLEDSAVYFCASSPTGTGGFYEQYFGPGTRLTVT.

This CDR3 reads CAISRQGAQETQYF. The CDR3 coding sequence is TGTGCCATCAGCAGACAGGGGGCCCAAGAGACCCAGTACTTC. The genes are TRBV10-3 and TRBJ2-5; 10 bases match TRBD1. The V segment lost 6 bases and the J segment 1 base; nucleotides outside the gene matches: 2. The length of the CDR3 is 14 residues. Germline V gives CDR1 ENHRY, CDR2 SYGVKD.

This clone was detected only once. The rearrangement uses TRBV7-3 and TRBJ1-5; 7 positions match TRBD1. This CDR3 has 16 amino acids. Germline V gene sequence: CDR1 SGHTA, CDR2 FQGTGA. J gave up 6 bases and V 0 bases, and 8 bases lay outside the gene matches. The CDR3 reads CASSLTSDRVGQPQHF. The CDR3 DNA follows: TGTGCCAGCAGCTTAACTTCCGACAGGGTCGGTCAGCCCCAGCATTTT. Supplemented by reference TRBV7-3 and TRBJ1-5, the full variable domain reads GAGVSQTPSNKVTEKGKYVELRCDPISGHTALYWYRQSLGQGPEFLIYFQGTGAADDSGLPNDRFFAVRPEGSVSTLKIQRTERGDSAVYLCASSLTSDRVGQPQHFGDGTRLSIL.

This chain connects TRBV21-1 to TRBJ1-2. TRBV21-1 is recorded as a pseudogene. The CDR3 totals 8 residues. The CDR3 region has the DNA TGTGCCATATATGGCTACACCTTC. Protein product: CAIYGYTF.

V is TRBV21-1 and J is TRBJ1-1. TRBV21-1 is deemed a pseudogene. The CDR3 has 15 residues. CDR3 amino acids: CASSQGGATNTEAFF. The DNA for the CDR3 is TGTGCCAGCAGTCAGGGGGGGGCTACGAACACTGAAGCTTTCTTT.

The rearrangement links TRBV5-5 to TRBJ2-5; TRBD2 matches 15 bases. Germline V CDR1 and CDR2: SGHKS, YYEKEE (reference sequence). Germline trimming cut 4 bases from V and 5 bases from J; bases unmatched to any gene: 6. This CDR3 is built from 16 residues. CDR3 DNA sequence: TGTGCCAGCAGCCCCTGGACTAGCGGGGGGGCGGAGACCCAGTACTTC. This sequence encodes CASSPWTSGGAETQYF.

The J gene is TRBJ1-5, the V gene TRBV18; 8 bases are shared with TRBD1. J gave up 4 bases and V 4 bases, and 3 bases lay outside the gene matches. The CDR3 consists of 14 residues. Germline V lookup: CDR1 KGHSH, CDR2 LQKENI. The CDR3 region is CASSRDRGNQPQHF. CDR3 DNA sequence: TGTGCCAGCTCACGCGACAGGGGTAATCAGCCCCAGCATTTT. Filled out from reference TRBV18 and TRBJ1-5, the complete variable domain reads NAGVMQNPRHLVRRRGQEARLRCSPMKGHSHVYWYRQLPEEGLKFMVYLQKENIIDESGMPKERFSAEFPKEGPSILRIQQVVRGDSAAYFCASSRDRGNQPQHFGDGTRLSIL.

This clone has only one observation. The chain combines TRBV28 with TRBJ1-3; D uncertain. CDR1 and CDR2 from the germline V gene are MDHEN and SYDVKM. The V and J ends lost 7 bases and 4 bases respectively, with 14 bases between them. The CDR3 covers 14 residues. The CDR3 nucleotides are TGTGCCAGCATCCAAGACCTAGCGGGAAACACCATATATTTT. This sequence encodes CASIQDLAGNTIYF.

Written as DNA, the CDR3 is TGTGCCAGCAGCTTGTACGGGCGGTACTCCTACGAGCAGTACTTC. Its protein is CASSLYGRYSYEQYF. This chain connects TRBV7-9 to TRBJ2-7; no firm D call. V was trimmed by 3 bases and J by 0 bases, leaving 12 bases between them. The CDR3 has 15 residues. Germline V gene lookup returns CDR1 SEHNR and CDR2 FQNEAQ (reference sequence).